The 10 T cell receptor beta chains given below trace back to one sample, sequenced in a study of early stage breast cancer tumors (dated by TCRdb to the late 2010s). Library generation was performed with the immunoSEQ multiplex PCR assay. TCRdb obtained this table from immuneACCESS and retained in-frame rearrangements with V and J assigned. These tables miss some clones; where compared with another copy, unresolved V genes account for less than half of the shortfall, and the remainder is unexplained. The table for this sample lists tens of thousands of clones; around 70% of them were counted only once. 33% of the sample lies in the top ten. Input material: blood. The receptors originated from a person aged 45 to 59 with breast cancer.

This clone was observed a few times. The genes are TRBV5-1 and TRBJ1-1; D is unclear. The CDR3 has 13 amino acids. Per germline, CDR1 SGHRS and CDR2 YFSETQ. V was pared by 2 bases and J by 5 bases, with 10 bases between. The CDR3 nucleotides are TGCGCCAGCAGCTTCCGTATCGGGACTGAAGCTTTCTTT. Its protein is CASSFRIGTEAFF.

There are a few counts of this clone. This chain joins TRBV6-5 and TRBJ1-2; 9 nucleotides agree with TRBD1. This CDR3 region has 16 residues. V lost 0 bases, J lost 5 bases, and 7 bases stayed unmatched. The germline V gene encodes CDR1 MNHEY and CDR2 SVGAGI. CDR3 sequence: CASSYSTGGMGYGYTF. The DNA for the CDR3 is TGTGCCAGCAGTTACTCGACAGGGGGTATGGGGTATGGCTACACCTTC.

This chain connects TRBV30 to TRBJ2-3, with 9 positions matching TRBD1. The V gene end was trimmed by 5 bases and the J gene end by 3 bases; junction bases not matched to a gene: 12. Germline values: CDR1 GTSNPN, CDR2 SVGIG (reference sequence). The CDR3 extends over 16 amino acids. CDR3 region: CAWGLNRGRRTDTQYF. In nucleotides, the CDR3 is TGTGCCTGGGGACTCAACAGGGGGCGCAGGACAGATACGCAGTATTTT. The whole variable domain, filled in from reference TRBV30 and TRBJ2-3, reads SQTIHQWPATLVQPVGSPLSLECTVEGTSNPNLYWYRQAAGRGLQLLFYSVGIGQISSEVPQNLSASRPQDRQFILSSKKLLLSDSGFYLCAWGLNRGRRTDTQYFGPGTRLTVL.

Here the CDR3 DNA reads TGTGCCATCATTGGGAAGCGGGAGGAGGGCGAGCAGTACTTC. Encoded protein: CAIIGKREEGEQYF. The chain joins TRBV10-3 to TRBJ2-7; 9 nucleotides agree with TRBD2. The CDR3 contains 14 residues. Losses at the gene ends were 7 bases for V and 6 bases for J; bases not matched to a gene: 10. Germline loops: CDR1 ENHRY, CDR2 SYGVKD.

The V call is TRBV7-6, the J call TRBJ2-7, with unresolved D. There are 15 residues in the CDR3. CDR1 and CDR2 (germline): SGHVS, FNYEAQ. The V end was cut by 0 bases, the J end by 1 base, with 10 bases between. CDR3 residues: CASSLASDRSYEQYF. The CDR3 nucleotides read TGTGCCAGCAGCTTAGCTTCGGACCGATCCTACGAGCAGTACTTC.

V usage is TRBV2 and J usage is TRBJ2-7, with TRBD1 matching 10 bases. V lost 6 bases, J lost 5 bases, and 10 bases stayed unmatched. The CDR3 consists of 15 residues. CDR1 is SNHLY, CDR2 FYNNEI, per germline. The DNA for the CDR3 is TGTGCCAGCAGCCTGGGACAGGGGACTTTCGACGAGCAGTACTTC. Its protein is CASSLGQGTFDEQYF.

This clone was recorded only once. This chain connects TRBV7-2 to TRBJ2-1, with D possibly TRBD2 on 6 matching bases. CDR3 size: 16 residues. The V gene's germline CDR1 is SGHTA and CDR2 FQGNSA. V was clipped by 5 bases and J by 2 bases, with 16 bases between them. CDR3 DNA sequence: TGTGCCAGCAGCCTCATGGCGGGGAGAGCCTACAATGAGCAGTTCTTC. It yields the protein CASSLMAGRAYNEQFF.

This clone was seen a single time. The chain joins TRBV7-3 to TRBJ2-3, with 12 nucleotides matching TRBD2. This CDR3 has 18 residues. Germline V gene sequence: CDR1 SGHTA, CDR2 FQGTGA. The ends lost 0 bases at V and 2 bases at J; junction bases unmatched: 6. Here the CDR3 DNA reads TGTGCCAGCAGCTTAACTCCGACTAGCGGGGGTATCACAGATACGCAGTATTTT. Amino acids: CASSLTPTSGGITDTQYF.

This clone was seen ten or more times. This sequence joins TRBV6-1 and TRBJ1-2; perhaps TRBD1 as D (5 bases). V gave up 7 bases and J gave up 5 bases, with 11 bases separating them. From germline, CDR1 is MNHNS and CDR2 SASEGT. The CDR3 runs to 12 residues. The CDR3 nucleotides are TGTGCCAGCAACTCGGGACGGTATGGCTACACCTTC. This gives the protein CASNSGRYGYTF.

The V call is TRBV11-3, the J call TRBJ2-3; D perhaps matches TRBD2 (6 bases). The germline gives CDR1 SGHNT, CDR2 YENEEA. Trimming shortened V by 2 bases and J by 0 bases, and 24 bases separated the two germline ends. The CDR3 length is 20 residues. As DNA, the CDR3 is TGTGCCAGCAGCTTAAATAATTCCTCAATAGCGGATACTAGCACAGATACGCAGTATTTT. Amino acids: CASSLNNSSIADTSTDTQYF.